A single sample gave rise to the 24 T cell receptor beta chains below, sequenced in a study of early T cells in non-severe SARS-CoV-2 infection. Via MiXCR, TCRdb re-called the 5' RACE reads, giving one row per CDR3 protein. Of more than 80,000 distinct CDR3 sequences listed, 16% are singletons. Sequenced sample: whole blood. The receptor set was obtained from an adult who was a healthcare worker with PCR-confirmed SARS-CoV-2 infection or an uninfected control (not recorded which).

The genes are TRBV29-1 and TRBJ2-6; D not certain. The V end was cut by 3 bases, the J end by 2 bases, with 8 bases between. The CDR3 is 14 amino acids. Per the germline V gene, CDR1 is SQVTM and CDR2 is ANQGSEA. CDR3 DNA sequence: TGCAGCGTTGACCCCGAGGCTGGGGCCAACGTCCTGACTTTC. This sequence encodes CSVDPEAGANVLTF.

This clonotype was detected many times. This chain joins TRBV12-3 or TRBV12-4 and TRBJ1-4; D remains unclear. This CDR3 is built from 16 residues. V was clipped by 2 bases and J by 0 bases, with 10 bases between them. The CDR3 DNA reads as TGTGCCAGCAGTTTATACAAGGGAGCAACTAATGAAAAACTGTTTTTT. It yields the protein CASSLYKGATNEKLFF.

This clonotype was picked up a small number of times. V and J are TRBV2 and TRBJ2-6; TRBD1 might be the D (6 bases). Germline V gene lookup returns CDR1 SNHLY and CDR2 FYNNEI. Trimming removed 6 bases at V and 9 bases at J, with 15 bases between. CDR3 length: 14 amino acids. The CDR3 DNA reads as TGTGCCAGCAGGCCGACAGGCAGGGTCAACGTCCTGACTTTC. Its translation is CASRPTGRVNVLTF.

The V and J genes are TRBV4-3 and TRBJ1-1, with 7 bases matching TRBD1. The junction had 7 bases not matched to a gene; V was cut back by 0 bases and J by 0 bases. In germline, CDR1 is LGHNA, CDR2 YSLEER. This CDR3 is 17 amino acids long. The CDR3 region is CASSQDPPGGMNTEAFF. CDR3 coding DNA: TGCGCCAGCAGCCAAGATCCCCCAGGGGGAATGAACACTGAAGCTTTCTTT.

In this sample, this clonotype turned up a few times. The genes are TRBV10-3 and TRBJ2-7; weak D call: TRBD2 (5 bases). CDR1 is ENHRY, CDR2 SYGVKD, per germline. V lost 2 bases to trimming and J lost 3 bases, with 8 bases between them. The CDR3 has 13 amino acids. The CDR3 sequence is CAISEIRDYEQYF. The CDR3 bases are TGTGCCATCAGTGAGATTCGGGACTACGAGCAGTACTTC.

This clonotype was counted ten times or more. This chain connects TRBV3-1 to TRBJ2-6; 7 bases are shared with TRBD1. Germline V lookup: CDR1 LGHDT, CDR2 YNNKEL (reference sequence). Losses at the gene ends were 1 base for V and 0 bases for J; bases not matched to a gene: 6. The CDR3 consists of 18 residues. The CDR3 region is CASSQVTGPYSGANVLTF. The CDR3 bases are TGTGCCAGCAGCCAAGTGACAGGGCCCTACTCTGGGGCCAACGTCCTGACTTTC.

The J gene is TRBJ2-6, the V gene TRBV5-6; D is possibly TRBD1 (6 bases). Looked up from germline, CDR1 is SGHDT and CDR2 is YYEEEE. The CDR3 is 17 amino acids. V shed 4 bases and J shed 2 bases, with 16 bases lying between them. The CDR3 reads CASSPGQGRTGANVLTF. The CDR3 DNA reads as TGTGCCAGCAGCCCGGGACAAGGGAGAACTGGGGCCAACGTCCTGACTTTC.

This clonotype was observed many times. The V call is TRBV11-2, the J call TRBJ2-1; a possible D gene is TRBD2 (5 bases). This CDR3 has 15 residues. With 5 bases removed from V and 3 bases from J, the gap between germline ends came to 14 bases. From germline, CDR1 is SGHAT and CDR2 FQNNGV. CDR3 sequence: CASSKEAAFYNEQFF. As DNA, the CDR3 is TGTGCCAGCAGCAAGGAGGCCGCGTTCTACAATGAGCAGTTCTTC.

The chain uses TRBV13 and TRBJ1-5, with 11 bases lining up with TRBD1. The V segment lost 5 bases and the J segment 4 bases; nucleotides outside the gene matches: 7. The germline V gene encodes CDR1 PRHDT and CDR2 FYEKMQ (reference sequence). The length of the CDR3 is 16 residues. The CDR3 reads CASSQGGDRGNQPQHF. CDR3 DNA sequence: TGTGCCAGCAGCCAAGGAGGGGACAGGGGGAATCAGCCCCAGCATTTT.

The chain employs TRBV28 and TRBJ2-5; TRBD2 agrees at 9 bases. J lost 5 bases, V lost 3 bases, and 10 bases had no gene match. The germline V gene encodes CDR1 MDHEN and CDR2 SYDVKM. The CDR3 is 16 residues long. This CDR3 reads CASSFGVAGAFETQYF. CDR3 nucleotides: TGTGCCAGCAGTTTCGGGGTAGCGGGAGCGTTTGAGACCCAGTACTTC.

The chain joins TRBV19 to TRBJ2-1; D is unclear. The CDR3 spans 14 residues. CDR1 and CDR2 from the germline V gene are LNHDA and SQIVND (reference sequence). Trimming cost V 0 bases and J 5 bases, with 8 bases left between them. CDR3 bases: TGTGCCAGTAGTATAGATCGGTACAACAATGAGCAGTTCTTC. Translation gives CASSIDRYNNEQFF. Full variable domain (rest looked up from reference TRBV19 and TRBJ2-1): DGGITQSPKYLFRKEGQNVTLSCEQNLNHDAMYWYRQDPGQGLRLIYYSQIVNDFQKGDIAEGYSVSREKKESFPLTVTSAQKNPTAFYLCASSIDRYNNEQFFGPGTRLTVL.

The genes are TRBV7-6 and TRBJ2-1; D may be TRBD1 or TRBD2 (5 bases each). Per the germline V gene, CDR1 is SGHVS and CDR2 is FNYEAQ. The CDR3 has 15 amino acids. V was clipped by 0 bases and J by 9 bases, with 15 bases between them. Here the CDR3 reads CASSLAGTEYGEQFF. In nucleotides, the CDR3 is TGTGCCAGCAGCTTAGCCGGGACGGAATACGGTGAGCAGTTCTTC.

This chain links TRBV7-6 with TRBJ2-1; 10 bases are a match to TRBD1. Germline V gene lookup returns CDR1 SGHVS and CDR2 FNYEAQ. The V segment lost 4 bases and the J segment 6 bases; nucleotides outside the gene matches: 18. This CDR3 has 19 residues. CDR3 loop: CASSSLPGQGTTNFNEQFF. CDR3 nucleotides: TGTGCCAGCAGCTCACTCCCGGGACAGGGGACAACAAACTTCAATGAGCAGTTCTTC.

The V call is TRBV2, the J call TRBJ1-2, with D perhaps TRBD1 (5 bases). Germline lookup yields CDR1 SNHLY and CDR2 FYNNEI. The CDR3 is made up of 14 amino acids. Trimming pared 2 bases from V and 8 bases from J, leaving 15 bases between. The CDR3 region is CASSEQAAWGGYTF. The CDR3 nucleotides read TGTGCCAGCAGTGAACAGGCGGCATGGGGCGGCTACACCTTC.

The sample holds many counts of this clonotype. This chain uses TRBV10-1 with TRBJ2-7; the D is unclear. CDR1 WNHNN and CDR2 SYGVQD come from the germline V gene (reference sequence). Trimming took off 4 bases at V and 2 bases at J, with 12 bases between the two ends. This CDR3 contains 14 residues. CDR3 residues: CASSATESPYEQYF. In DNA form, the CDR3 reads TGCGCCAGCAGTGCCACGGAATCCCCCTACGAGCAGTACTTC.

This clonotype has a handful of counts. The J gene is TRBJ2-2, the V gene TRBV29-1, with 8 bases lining up with TRBD2. Germline V CDR1 and CDR2: SQVTM, ANQGSEA. With V trimmed by 4 bases and J by 0 bases, 7 bases remained unmatched. CDR3 length: 16 amino acids. The CDR3 sequence is CSVVPGGGSNTGELFF. The CDR3, as DNA: TGCAGCGTTGTCCCCGGGGGGGGATCGAACACCGGGGAGCTGTTTTTT.

This clonotype has a handful of counts. In nucleotides, the CDR3 is TGCGCCAGTTATGGACAGGGTGGCGAGACCCAGTACTTC. Translating it yields CASYGQGGETQYF. The V and J genes are TRBV10-2 and TRBJ2-5, with 8 bases that match TRBD1. Germline V gives CDR1 WSHSY, CDR2 SAAADI. The CDR3 covers 13 residues. Losses at the gene ends were 9 bases for V and 5 bases for J; bases not matched to a gene: 8.

This clonotype appeared a few times. This rearrangement joins TRBV10-3 to TRBJ2-3, with TRBD1 as a possible D gene (7 bases). This CDR3 region has 15 residues. Trimming stripped 3 bases from V and 2 bases from J, with 12 bases between. Germline values: CDR1 ENHRY, CDR2 SYGVKD. The CDR3 region is CAISEQGRTTDTQYF. DNA for the CDR3: TGTGCCATCAGTGAACAGGGGAGGACCACAGATACGCAGTATTTT.

Only a few counts were recorded for this clonotype. This chain connects TRBV12-5 to TRBJ2-1, with 7 bases identical to TRBD1. V shed 4 bases, J shed 7 bases, and the junction held 10 bases outside the gene matches. Per germline, CDR1 LGHNT and CDR2 FRNRAP. This CDR3 comprises 15 residues. The DNA for the CDR3 is TGTGCTAGTGGTTCACCGACAGGGAGATCGAATGAGCAGTTCTTC. As protein: CASGSPTGRSNEQFF.

This clonotype showed up just a few times. The genes are TRBV18 and TRBJ1-5; no clear D gene. In germline, CDR1 is KGHSH, CDR2 LQKENI. Trimming cost V 1 base and J 2 bases, with 3 bases left between them. There are 13 residues in the CDR3. The CDR3 nucleotides are TGTGCCAGCTCACCACAGGGCAATCAGCCCCAGCATTTT. Translation gives CASSPQGNQPQHF.

The gene calls are TRBV6-2 or TRBV6-3 and TRBJ2-7; D unclear. Germline CDR1 MNHEY, CDR2 SVGEGT. There are 11 residues in the CDR3. Trimming took 6 bases from V and 7 from J, leaving 10 bases between them. The DNA for the CDR3 is TGTGCCAGCAGCCTTCCCGGTGAGCAGTACTTC. This translates into CASSLPGEQYF.

This clonotype was counted ten times or more. The CDR3 here is CASSQRESRMREQYF. CDR3 in DNA: TGCGCCAGCAGTCAACGGGAGTCGCGGATGAGGGAGCAGTACTTC. The chain carries TRBV23-1 and TRBJ2-7, with D possibly TRBD2 on 6 matching bases. TRBV23-1 is designated an ORF whose function remains uncertain. CDR3 length equals 15 residues. Between the trimmed V and J ends, which lost 2 bases and 7 bases, there was a span of 18 bases.

This clonotype has a count of ten or more. The chain recombines TRBV29-1 with TRBJ1-3; 9 nucleotides agree with TRBD1. Per the germline V gene, CDR1 is SQVTM and CDR2 is ANQGSEA. Trimming at V came to 4 bases and at J to 4 bases, leaving 5 bases not matched to a gene. This CDR3 spans 14 amino acids. Here the CDR3 DNA reads TGCAGCGTTGGGGACAGGGCGAACGGAAACACCATATATTTT. This sequence encodes CSVGDRANGNTIYF.

This clonotype was seen more than once but under ten times. The chain joins TRBV7-9 to TRBJ2-7; TRBD1 aligns across 7 bases. CDR3 length: 15 residues. Germline CDR1 is SEHNR and CDR2 is FQNEAQ (reference sequence). The trim removed 4 bases at V and 2 bases at J, leaving 8 bases unmatched. The CDR3 spells CASSSTGRMAYEQYF. The CDR3 bases are TGTGCCAGCAGCTCGACAGGGCGTATGGCCTACGAGCAGTACTTC.